The 10 T cell receptor beta chains presented below share a single source sample, sequenced in a study of CD8 T cells in ankylosing spondylitis. Using its own MiXCR run on the 5' RACE reads, TCRdb lists one record per CDR3 protein. The top ten clones hold 15% to 20% of a sample with about 200,000 distinct CDR3 sequences, around 13% of them seen once. Sample: blood, either unsorted or a sorted T cell fraction (not recorded which). These receptors were collected from a male donor with ankylosing spondylitis or in good health (not recorded which).

V usage is TRBV2 and J usage is TRBJ2-2; 9 bases map to TRBD2. Germline V lookup: CDR1 SNHLY, CDR2 FYNNEI. This CDR3 region has 14 residues. The trim removed 3 bases at V and 7 bases at J, leaving 3 bases unmatched. CDR3 residues: CASSDGGGGGELFF. Here the CDR3 DNA reads TGTGCCAGCAGTGATGGCGGGGGGGGCGGGGAGCTGTTTTTT.

This clonotype was seen a handful of times. V is TRBV20-1 and J is TRBJ2-3; 10 positions match TRBD2. The CDR3 runs 14 residues. The V and J ends lost 5 bases and 2 bases, in that order; junction bases with no gene match: 4. In germline, CDR1 is DFQATT, CDR2 SNEGSKA (reference sequence). The CDR3 loop is CSAGTSGATDTQYF. In DNA, the CDR3 is TGCAGTGCTGGAACTAGCGGGGCCACAGATACGCAGTATTTT.

The table lists this clonotype with a few counts. The V call is TRBV29-1, the J call TRBJ2-2; weak D call: TRBD1 (5 bases). The V gene lost 3 bases and the J gene lost 1 base, with 9 bases spanning the gap. The CDR3 extends over 14 amino acids. The germline V gene has CDR1 SQVTM and CDR2 ANQGSEA. The CDR3 region is CSVEGQGNTGELFF. DNA of the CDR3: TGCAGCGTTGAGGGGCAGGGGAACACCGGGGAGCTGTTTTTT.

This clonotype showed up just a few times. The chain employs TRBV6-5 and TRBJ1-2; D possibly corresponds to TRBD1 (5 bases). V lost 6 bases to trimming and J lost 1 base, with 9 bases between them. Looked up from germline, CDR1 is MNHEY and CDR2 is SVGAGI. The CDR3 extends over 13 amino acids. CDR3: CASRHDSNYGYTF. In DNA, the CDR3 is TGTGCCAGCAGACACGACAGTAACTATGGCTACACCTTC.

This clonotype has only a few counts. The chain is built from TRBV29-1 and TRBJ2-3; the match to TRBD1 covers 9 bases. The CDR3 is made up of 15 amino acids. V was pared by 6 bases and J by 4 bases, with 11 bases of the junction left unmatched. CDR1 SQVTM and CDR2 ANQGSEA come from the germline V gene. CDR3 protein: CSVDPRTGEADTQYF. In DNA form, the CDR3 reads TGCAGCGTAGATCCTCGGACAGGGGAGGCAGATACGCAGTATTTT.

V usage is TRBV15 and J usage is TRBJ2-3; a possible D gene is TRBD2 (6 bases). Trimming cost V 1 base and J 5 bases, with 16 bases left between them. Per germline, CDR1 LNHNV and CDR2 YYDKDF (reference sequence). This CDR3 spans 16 amino acids. The CDR3 loop is CATSRGIRESGDTQYF. Here the CDR3 DNA reads TGTGCCACCAGCAGAGGGATACGGGAGTCGGGAGATACGCAGTATTTT.

This clonotype has just a few counts. The CDR3 loop reads CASSPIGPPNENTEAFF. CDR3 DNA sequence: TGTGCCAGCAGCCCTATCGGACCGCCGAACGAGAACACTGAAGCTTTCTTT. The chain links TRBV7-9 to TRBJ1-1; D unresolved. There are 17 residues in the CDR3. Germline values: CDR1 SEHNR, CDR2 FQNEAQ (reference sequence). V was cut by 5 bases and J by 1 base, with 20 bases left in between.

The chain combines TRBV2 with TRBJ2-2; 8 bases match TRBD2. V gave up 0 bases and J gave up 7 bases; unmatched junction bases: 7. The CDR3 consists of 16 residues. The germline V gene has CDR1 SNHLY and CDR2 FYNNEI. CDR3 sequence reads: CASSEASGVAVGELFF. In nucleotides, the CDR3 is TGTGCCAGCAGTGAAGCTAGCGGGGTCGCAGTCGGGGAGCTGTTTTTT.

This clonotype was observed many times. V gene TRBV5-1 combines with J gene TRBJ2-5, with TRBD1 matching 7 bases. The length of the CDR3 is 15 residues. Germline V gene data show CDR1 as SGHRS and CDR2 as YFSETQ. Unmatched junction bases numbered 11, after V lost 4 bases and J lost 5 bases. The CDR3 loop reads CASSITPTGIETQYF. Here the CDR3 DNA reads TGCGCCAGCAGCATAACCCCGACAGGGATTGAGACCCAGTACTTC.

This clonotype appeared many times. This chain uses TRBV7-2 with TRBJ2-3, with D unclear. V lost 2 bases, J lost 6 bases, and 3 bases lay in between. CDR1 SGHTA and CDR2 FQGNSA come from the germline V gene. The CDR3 has 11 residues. The chain's CDR3 is CASSLRDTQYF. The DNA of the CDR3 is TGTGCCAGCAGCTTACGCGATACGCAGTATTTT.